The 2 T cell receptor beta chains presented below share a single source sample, sequenced in a study of PD-1 blockade in classical Hodgkin lymphoma. The patients all showed relapse after autologous stem cell transplantation, while their brentuximab vedotin exposure varied. The assay was immunoSEQ multiplex PCR, and TCRdb's table has in-frame clones only and misses some. Of 20,000 to 25,000 clones in the sample, roughly 80% were seen once. The source material was peripheral blood mononuclear cells (PBMCs), sampled before the second cycle of nivolumab. Source of these receptors: a human donor with classical Hodgkin lymphoma.

CDR3 coding DNA: TGTGCCAGCAGCGGTGACAGTGCAACTAATGAAAAACTGTTTTTT. Its translation: CASSGDSATNEKLFF. The chain recombines TRBV9 with TRBJ1-4; possibly TRBD1 for D (5 bases). Germline V gene lookup returns CDR1 SGDLS and CDR2 YYNGEE. Trimming shortened V by 3 bases and J by 0 bases, and 9 bases separated the two germline ends. There are 15 residues in the CDR3. Together with reference TRBV9 and TRBJ1-4, the CDR3 gives the full variable domain: DSGVTQTPKHLITATGQRVTLRCSPRSGDLSVYWYQQSLDQGLQFLIQYYNGEERAKGNILERFSAQQFPDLHSELNLSSLELGDSALYFCASSGDSATNEKLFFGSGTQLSVL.

This chain uses TRBV30 with TRBJ2-3; possible D gene TRBD2, 6 bases. The length of the CDR3 is 13 residues. Trimming stripped 8 bases from V and 0 bases from J, with 12 bases between. The germline CDR1 and CDR2 sequences are GTSNPN and SVGIG (reference sequence). The CDR3 DNA sequence: TGTGCCCTCTCCGGGACTAGCACAGATACGCAGTATTTT. It translates to CALSGTSTDTQYF.